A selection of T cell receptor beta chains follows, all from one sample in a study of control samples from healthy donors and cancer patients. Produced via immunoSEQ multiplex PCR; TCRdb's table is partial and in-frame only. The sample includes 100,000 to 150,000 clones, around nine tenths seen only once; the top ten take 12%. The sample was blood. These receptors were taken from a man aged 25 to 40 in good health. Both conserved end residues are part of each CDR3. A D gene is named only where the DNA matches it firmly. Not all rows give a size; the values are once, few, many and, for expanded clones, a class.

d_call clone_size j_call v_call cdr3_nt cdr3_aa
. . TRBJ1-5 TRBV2 TGTGCCAGCAGTGGAGCAGTCGAGAATCAGCCCCAGCATTTT CASSGAVENQPQHF
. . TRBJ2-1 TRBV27 TGTGCCAGCAGTTTTGGTGGCGTTCGGGAGCAGTTCTTC CASSFGGVREQFF
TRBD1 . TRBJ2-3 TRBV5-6 TGTGCCAGCAGCCTCCTCGGACAGGGGGCAACAGATACGCAGTATTTT CASSLLGQGATDTQYF
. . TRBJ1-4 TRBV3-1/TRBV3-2 TGTGCCAGCAGCCATGGACAACTTAATGAAAAACTGTTTTTT CASSHGQLNEKLFF
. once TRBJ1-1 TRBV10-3 TGTGCCATCAGACAGACAGAGAACACTGAAGCTTTCTTT CAIRQTENTEAFF
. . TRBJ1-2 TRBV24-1 TGTGCCACCAGTGGCGAGAACTATGGCTACACCTTC CATSGENYGYTF
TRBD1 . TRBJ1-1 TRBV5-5 TGTGCCAGCAGCCCCCAGGGGGGGGTGAACACTGAAGCTTTCTTT CASSPQGGVNTEAFF
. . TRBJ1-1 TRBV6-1 TGTGCCAGCAGTGAACGGGTCACTGAAGCTTTCTTT CASSERVTEAFF
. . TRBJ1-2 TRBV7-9 TGTGCCAGCAGCTTGGGGGGTGATGGCTACACCTTC CASSLGGDGYTF
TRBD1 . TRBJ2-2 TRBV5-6 TGTGCCAGCACCTTACCCGGGACAGCCTCGAACACCGGGGAGCTGTTTTTT CASTLPGTASNTGELFF